What follows describes a single T cell receptor (beta chain). Its antigen is currently unknown. The data stem from a study of cytomegalovirus exposure and HLA in healthy donors. Study conclusions and caveats: Many donors shared some public TCRs, even though most TCR sequences were rare. One later analysis, an examination of the 120 validation repertoires, found that first-cohort TCR clusters tended to co-occur in them.

TCRdb's copy holds only in-frame clones and misses some; the assay was immunoSEQ multiplex PCR. The sample has about 73,000 clones; over 85% are singletons. Germline trimming cut 2 bases from V and 4 bases from J; bases unmatched to any gene: 6. This CDR3 region has 16 residues. CDR1 is LGHNT, CDR2 FRNRAP, per germline. Sequenced: PBMCs. The chain has TRBV12-5 and TRBJ2-2, with 8 bases lining up with TRBD2. The source of this sequence is a young woman in good health and CMV-seropositive. CDR3 protein: CASGLLSGGSTGELFF. The CDR3 coding sequence is TGTGCTAGTGGTTTGTTGTCGGGGGGGAGCACCGGGGAGCTGTTTTTT.